Given below is one TCR beta chain in context. In the authors' methods: Quantification of nucleated cells was approximated via reference gene primer amplification. The table came from immunoSEQ multiplex PCR; TCRdb's copy has only in-frame clones and leaves some out. V, J and clone size reflect that table, while D and trimming were determined from the DNA. The top ten hold roughly 4% of the sample, which has under 200,000 clones, roughly nine tenths seen once. In germline, CDR1 is SGHTA, CDR2 FQGNSA. Between the trimmed V and J ends, which lost 1 base and 4 bases, there was a span of 16 bases. This CDR3 region has 16 residues. This sample was included in a study of blood T cell repertoires in COVID-19. Background on the study: From the United States, Italy and Spain came samples of acute and convalescent COVID-19.

This sequence joins TRBV7-2 and TRBJ1-2; D gene ambiguous. Sequencing used peripheral blood. This clonotype was sampled from a woman in her 70s with acute or convalescent COVID-19. The CDR3 DNA reads as TGTGCCAGCAGCTTAGTGACCGCGGCGGCTCTCTATGGCTACACCTTC. It yields the protein CASSLVTAAALYGYTF.